What follows are 28 T cell receptor beta chains derived from one specimen sequenced in a study of blood T cell repertoires in COVID-19. Only in-frame clones appear in the TCRdb table, and some are missing; sequencing was by immunoSEQ multiplex PCR. The profile shows more than 300,000 clones, around 87% of them singletons. Sequencing was done on a sample of peripheral blood. The source is a woman between 45 and 60 years old with COVID-19, enrolled during active disease.

The chain uses TRBV10-1 and TRBJ2-5, with 10 bases lining up with TRBD1. Germline V gives CDR1 WNHNN, CDR2 SYGVQD (reference sequence). With V trimmed by 3 bases and J by 4 bases, 5 bases remained unmatched. There are 15 residues in the CDR3. CDR3 DNA: TGCGCCAGCAGTGATCGGACAGGGGGTTTAGAGACCCAGTACTTC. It yields the protein CASSDRTGGLETQYF.

This chain connects TRBV5-1 to TRBJ2-1, with TRBD2 identical over 8 bases. Germline CDR1 is SGHRS and CDR2 is YFSETQ. The V gene end was trimmed by 6 bases and the J gene end by 8 bases; junction bases not matched to a gene: 10. The CDR3 contains 14 residues. The CDR3 DNA is TGCGCCAGCATGTTGAGCGGGAGTGGGGATGAGCAGTTCTTC. Its protein product is CASMLSGSGDEQFF.

This sequence joins TRBV5-4 and TRBJ2-7, with 8 nucleotides matching TRBD2. J lost 6 bases, V lost 3 bases, and 17 bases had no gene match. Germline lookup yields CDR1 SGHNT and CDR2 YYREEE (reference sequence). The CDR3 runs to 17 residues. The CDR3 loop is CASSSKTTGLGGLEQYF. The DNA for the CDR3 is TGTGCCAGCAGCTCGAAAACAACGGGACTAGGAGGTCTCGAGCAGTACTTC.

The chain employs TRBV19 and TRBJ2-3, with TRBD2 matching over 13 bases. The length of the CDR3 is 19 residues. Trimming removed 7 bases from V and 1 base from J; junction bases left unmatched: 14. Germline CDR1 is LNHDA and CDR2 is SQIVND (reference sequence). CDR3 loop: CASTSGLAGSGLGTDTQYF. CDR3 in DNA: TGTGCCAGTACCTCGGGACTAGCGGGATCCGGTTTAGGCACAGATACGCAGTATTTT.

This CDR3 is CASIRDRSTDTQYF. As DNA, the CDR3 is TGTGCCAGCATCCGGGACAGGAGCACAGATACGCAGTATTTT. The J gene is TRBJ2-3, the V gene TRBV5-5, with 8 bases identical to TRBD1. In germline, CDR1 is SGHKS, CDR2 YYEKEE (reference sequence). This CDR3 region has 14 residues. Trimming removed 6 bases from V and 0 bases from J; junction bases left unmatched: 3.

J is TRBJ2-2 and V is TRBV5-1; D uncertain. Germline-derived CDR1 and CDR2 are SGHRS and YFSETQ. The CDR3 consists of 14 residues. Trimming cost V 1 base and J 6 bases, with 10 bases left between them. The CDR3: CASSLIVDSGELFF. In nucleotides, the CDR3 is TGCGCCAGCAGCTTGATTGTAGACTCCGGGGAGCTGTTTTTT. Full variable domain (outside the CDR3, taken from reference TRBV5-1 and TRBJ2-2): KAGVTQTPRYLIKTRGQQVTLSCSPISGHRSVSWYQQTPGQGLQFLFEYFSETQRNKGNFPGRFSGRQFSNSRSEMNVSTLELGDSALYLCASSLIVDSGELFFGEGSRLTVL.

The chain joins TRBV30 to TRBJ2-7; D call uncertain. Trimming cost V 0 bases and J 5 bases, with 5 bases left between them. CDR1 is GTSNPN and CDR2 is SVGIG in the germline V gene (reference sequence). The CDR3 covers 11 residues. CDR3 residues: CAWSVANEQYF. CDR3 DNA: TGTGCCTGGAGTGTAGCAAACGAGCAGTACTTC.

The V call is TRBV12-3 or TRBV12-4, the J call TRBJ2-7; perhaps TRBD2 as D (6 bases). The CDR3 length is 13 residues. V lost 2 bases, J lost 3 bases, and 8 bases lay in between. The CDR3 protein is CASSLRELYEQYF. CDR3 bases: TGTGCCAGCAGTTTACGGGAGCTCTACGAGCAGTACTTC.

The V and J genes are TRBV20-1 and TRBJ2-1, with 10 nucleotides matching TRBD2. Germline lookup yields CDR1 DFQATT and CDR2 SNEGSKA (reference sequence). V shed 6 bases, J shed 9 bases, and the junction held 14 bases outside the gene matches. The CDR3 covers 15 residues. The CDR3 sequence: CSASLPSGSIGEQFF. CDR3 nucleotide sequence: TGCAGTGCAAGTCTCCCTAGCGGGAGTATCGGTGAGCAGTTCTTC.

This clone was seen a handful of times. This rearrangement joins TRBV5-8 to TRBJ2-7, with no clear D. The length of the CDR3 is 15 residues. Germline lookup yields CDR1 SGHTS and CDR2 YDEGEE. Trimming removed 4 bases from V and 0 bases from J, with 14 bases in between. In DNA form, the CDR3 reads TGTGCCAGCAGCCCATGGGCCGTTAGCTCCTACGAGCAGTACTTC. It is translated as CASSPWAVSSYEQYF.

This sequence joins TRBV7-6 and TRBJ2-7, with TRBD2 as a possible D gene (6 bases). Germline-derived CDR1 and CDR2 are SGHVS and FNYEAQ. The CDR3 is 16 amino acids. V lost 0 bases to trimming and J lost 3 bases, with 15 bases between them. This chain's CDR3 is CASSLAGEWGVYEQYF. The CDR3 DNA reads TGTGCCAGCAGCTTAGCTGGGGAGTGGGGGGTCTACGAGCAGTACTTC. Using reference TRBV7-6 and TRBJ2-7 for the parts outside the CDR3, the full variable domain is GAGVSQSPRYKVTKRGQDVALRCDPISGHVSLYWYRQALGQGPEFLTYFNYEAQQDKSGLPNDRFSAERPEGSISTLTIQRTEQRDSAMYRCASSLAGEWGVYEQYFGPGTRLTVT.

The chain combines TRBV6-5 with TRBJ2-2; no definite D call. V was clipped by 2 bases and J by 4 bases, with 11 bases between them. The CDR3 consists of 15 residues. The V gene's germline CDR1 is MNHEY and CDR2 SVGAGI. In nucleotides, the CDR3 is TGTGCCAGCAGTTACGGTCAGATTTCCACCGGGGAGCTGTTTTTT. Translated: CASSYGQISTGELFF.

This CDR3 is CASSYGQGKSYEQYF. DNA for the CDR3: TGTGCCAGCAGCTATGGACAGGGCAAATCCTACGAGCAGTACTTC. The rearrangement uses TRBV9 and TRBJ2-7; the match to TRBD1 covers 8 bases. The V gene end was trimmed by 4 bases and the J gene end by 1 base; junction bases not matched to a gene: 7. This CDR3 region has 15 residues. CDR1 is SGDLS and CDR2 is YYNGEE in the germline V gene. Using reference TRBV9 and TRBJ2-7 for the parts outside the CDR3, the full variable domain is DSGVTQTPKHLITATGQRVTLRCSPRSGDLSVYWYQQSLDQGLQFLIQYYNGEERAKGNILERFSAQQFPDLHSELNLSSLELGDSALYFCASSYGQGKSYEQYFGPGTRLTVT.

The chain has TRBV7-3 and TRBJ2-3, with 8 bases that match TRBD1. CDR1 and CDR2 (germline): SGHTA, FQGTGA. V was clipped by 5 bases and J by 1 base; unmatched bases: 5. The CDR3 is 15 amino acids. CDR3 sequence (DNA): TGTGCCAGCAGCGTGGACAGGGTTGGCACAGATACGCAGTATTTT. Its translation: CASSVDRVGTDTQYF. The entire variable domain, with the rest obtained from reference TRBV7-3 and TRBJ2-3, is as follows: GAGVSQTPSNKVTEKGKYVELRCDPISGHTALYWYRQSLGQGPEFLIYFQGTGAADDSGLPNDRFFAVRPEGSVSTLKIQRTERGDSAVYLCASSVDRVGTDTQYFGPGTRLTVL.

The sample holds a few counts of this clone. This chain joins TRBV29-1 and TRBJ2-7; TRBD1 agrees at 7 bases. From germline, CDR1 is SQVTM and CDR2 ANQGSEA. This CDR3 comprises 12 residues. V shed 7 bases and J 3 bases; nucleotides not matched to a gene: 6. The CDR3 DNA reads as TGCAGCGGCCGATGGGACAGCTACGAGCAGTACTTC. This translates into CSGRWDSYEQYF.

The rearrangement links TRBV5-1 to TRBJ2-1; D is uncertain. The germline V gene has CDR1 SGHRS and CDR2 YFSETQ. The V and J ends lost 1 base and 4 bases respectively, with 9 bases between them. This CDR3 comprises 14 residues. The CDR3 region is CASSLITKYNEQFF. CDR3 in DNA: TGCGCCAGCAGCTTGATTACAAAGTACAATGAGCAGTTCTTC.

The chain uses TRBV6-5 and TRBJ1-5; D might be TRBD1 (6 bases). CDR1 MNHEY and CDR2 SVGAGI come from the germline V gene. The CDR3 spans 14 residues. Trimming cost V 8 bases and J 5 bases, with 16 bases left between them. CDR3 nucleotide sequence: TGTGCCAGCGGGCGCGGGGGCGCGGATCAGCCCCAGCATTTT. Translated, it gives CASGRGGADQPQHF.

The V call is TRBV11-2, the J call TRBJ1-1; D is ambiguous. Germline loops: CDR1 SGHAT, CDR2 FQNNGV. There are 14 residues in the CDR3. Trimming pared 5 bases from V and 6 bases from J, leaving 16 bases between. CDR3 sequence reads: CASSRGIADAEAFF. The DNA for the CDR3 is TGTGCCAGCAGCCGCGGCATCGCAGACGCTGAAGCTTTCTTT.

This clone showed up just once. In DNA form, the CDR3 reads TGTGCCACCAGCAGAAGGACAGGGAGCGGGGCCAACGTCCTGACTTTC. This encodes CATSRRTGSGANVLTF. The chain links TRBV15 to TRBJ2-6; 8 bases align to TRBD1. CDR3 length equals 16 residues. Germline CDR1 is LNHNV and CDR2 is YYDKDF (reference sequence). V gave up 2 bases and J gave up 4 bases; unmatched junction bases: 4. Filled out from reference TRBV15 and TRBJ2-6, the complete variable domain reads DAMVIQNPRYQVTQFGKPVTLSCSQTLNHNVMYWYQQKSSQAPKLLFHYYDKDFNNEADTPDNFQSRRPNTSFCFLDIRSPGLGDTAMYLCATSRRTGSGANVLTFGAGSRLTVL.

J is TRBJ1-5 and V is TRBV27; a weak D match, TRBD1 (5 bases). The CDR3 runs 14 residues. Trimming stripped 5 bases from V and 4 bases from J, with 12 bases between. The germline CDR1 and CDR2 sequences are MNHEY and SMNVEV (reference sequence). The CDR3 sequence is CASSPGQGNQPQHF. Written as DNA, the CDR3 is TGTGCCAGCAGTCCAGGACAAGGTAATCAGCCCCAGCATTTT.

V gene TRBV27 combines with J gene TRBJ2-3; 9 bases are a match to TRBD2. The CDR3 is made up of 18 amino acids. J lost 4 bases, V lost 4 bases, and 15 bases had no gene match. Germline V gene data show CDR1 as MNHEY and CDR2 as SMNVEV (reference sequence). The CDR3 is CASSSPDWAGGPADTQYF. The DNA of the CDR3 is TGTGCCAGCAGTTCGCCTGACTGGGCGGGAGGGCCCGCAGATACGCAGTATTTT.

This clone has a handful of counts. The chain links TRBV24-1 to TRBJ2-1; maybe TRBD2 (5 bases). Deletions cut 9 bases from V and 0 bases from J, with 17 bases between. Germline V gene lookup returns CDR1 KGHDR and CDR2 SFDVKD. CDR3 length: 16 amino acids. CDR3 DNA: TGTGCCACCTCCCTGGCTCCCAGCGGCTCCTACAATGAGCAGTTCTTC. Its translation is CATSLAPSGSYNEQFF.

In DNA form, the CDR3 reads TGCGCCAGCAGCCAAGCTGTGCAGGCAGATCAGCCCCAGCATTTT. It codes for CASSQAVQADQPQHF. The J gene is TRBJ1-5, the V gene TRBV4-1; the D is unclear. V was shortened by 1 base and J by 5 bases, with 12 bases between the two germline ends. The CDR3 is made up of 15 amino acids. Germline V gene sequence: CDR1 MGHRA, CDR2 YSYEKL.

This chain uses TRBV4-3 with TRBJ1-2, with D maybe TRBD1 (5 bases). Deletions cut 0 bases from V and 0 bases from J, with 8 bases between. Germline-derived CDR1 and CDR2 are LGHNA and YSLEER. The CDR3 runs 15 residues. The CDR3 loop reads CASSQEGQTNYGYTF. For the CDR3, the DNA is TGCGCCAGCAGCCAAGAGGGGCAGACTAACTATGGCTACACCTTC.

This chain joins TRBV6-5 and TRBJ1-1, with D perhaps TRBD1 (5 bases). V shed 5 bases and J shed 5 bases, with 18 bases lying between them. This CDR3 is built from 15 residues. Germline V gene data show CDR1 as MNHEY and CDR2 as SVGAGI. Here the CDR3 DNA reads TGTGCCAGCAGTCGGCCTATCGGGGGGAGGACTGAAGCTTTCTTT. Its protein product is CASSRPIGGRTEAFF.

The genes are TRBV7-2 and TRBJ2-7; D perhaps matches TRBD2 (5 bases). CDR1 is SGHTA, CDR2 FQGNSA, per germline. V dropped 4 bases and J dropped 3 bases, with 13 bases sitting between them. This CDR3 region has 14 residues. The CDR3 DNA reads TGTGCCAGCAGCTCTTACGGGGTCCTCTACGAGCAGTACTTC. It yields the protein CASSSYGVLYEQYF.

The chain is built from TRBV7-9 and TRBJ1-2; D is possibly TRBD1 (5 bases). Germline lookup yields CDR1 SEHNR and CDR2 FQNEAQ (reference sequence). Trimming took off 0 bases at V and 2 bases at J, with 16 bases between the two ends. This CDR3 contains 17 residues. The CDR3 here is CASSLARSGIANYGYTF. The DNA for the CDR3 is TGTGCCAGCAGCTTAGCGCGTTCAGGGATTGCCAACTATGGCTACACCTTC.

V gene TRBV23-1 combines with J gene TRBJ1-2; D gene uncertain. TRBV23-1 is flagged as an ORF with uncertain function. The CDR3 runs 14 residues. Trimming removed 3 bases from V and 0 bases from J, with 8 bases in between. The CDR3 here is CASSHNRSNYGYTF. The CDR3 DNA reads TGCGCCAGCAGTCATAACAGATCTAACTATGGCTACACCTTC.